This record concerns one TCR beta chain sequence. Its antigen remains unknown. At one end, the junction sequence differs from germline, possibly due to a read error. Germline DNA was also extracted, with blood RNA taken from unsorted whole blood. Researchers reported drawing around 4.4 milliliters of peripheral blood before surgery. Looked up from germline, CDR1 is SGHKS and CDR2 is YYEKEE (reference sequence). CDR3 length equals 18 residues. This specimen belongs to a study of tumor-infiltrating lymphocytes in primary liver carcinoma. Synthesis of TCR beta cDNA was carried out from about 0.55 ug total RNA with a constant-region primer. Libraries for TCR beta were built through three nested multiplex PCR rounds, which together made up a slightly modified ARM-PCR procedure. Rounds one and two of PCR, each of around 11 cycles, were primed with TRBV1-TRBV30 forward primers and a C-beta reverse primer. TCRdb fed the multiplex PCR reads into MiXCR, producing one record per CDR3 protein. The repertoire includes 250,000 to 400,000 distinct CDR3 sequences, about 60% of them detected once, and roughly 8.9% sits in the top ten.

Study-level points and caveats: Blood's top-250-clone fraction was significantly lower than that of tumors (p = 0.039).

The rearrangement uses TRBV5-5 and TRBJ2-1; TRBD2 matches at 11 bases. The sample was peripheral blood. This TCR derives from a man aged 40-50 years with primary liver carcinoma and hepatitis B virus infection. The CDR3, as DNA: TGTGCCAGCAGCTTGGGAGGACTAGCGGGCGGTTCCTGCAATGAGCAGTTCTTC. As protein: CASSLGGLAGGSCNEQFF.